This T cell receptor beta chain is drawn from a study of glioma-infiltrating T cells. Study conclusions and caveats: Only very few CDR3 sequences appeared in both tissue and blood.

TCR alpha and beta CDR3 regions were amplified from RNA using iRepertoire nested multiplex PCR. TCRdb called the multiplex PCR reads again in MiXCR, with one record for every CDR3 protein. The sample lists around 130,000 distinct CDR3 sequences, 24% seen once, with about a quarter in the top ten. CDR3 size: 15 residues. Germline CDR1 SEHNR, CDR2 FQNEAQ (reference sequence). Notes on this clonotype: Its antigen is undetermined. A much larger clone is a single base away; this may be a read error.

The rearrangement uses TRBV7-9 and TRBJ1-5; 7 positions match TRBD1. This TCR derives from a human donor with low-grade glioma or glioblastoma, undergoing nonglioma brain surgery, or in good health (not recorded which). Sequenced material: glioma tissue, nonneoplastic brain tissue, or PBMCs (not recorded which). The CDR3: CASNKGGSGNQHQHF. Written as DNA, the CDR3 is TGTGCCAGCAACAAAGGGGGCTCGGGCAATCAGCACCAGCATTTT.